The T cell receptor beta chain under discussion was sequenced for a study of breast tumors, draining lymph nodes, adjacent tissues. Study-wide findings and caveats: Luminal-like breast cancer showed significantly higher tumor–nontumor repertoire similarity than basal-like. Tumor TCR diversity was below lymph nodes but above nontumor tissue.

From the multiplex PCR reads, TCRdb called clonotypes with MiXCR, one entry per CDR3 protein. The sample shows about 230,000 distinct CDR3 sequences, about 34% of them seen only once. On this clonotype itself: The antigen is undetermined.

Axillary draining lymph nodes of breast cancer patients supplied the node samples. This sequence was found in a female donor with breast cancer. Some clones in this sample may be carry-over from other donors' samples. The sequenced material came from axillary lymph node tissue.

The CDR3 DNA sequence: TGTGCCAGCAGGATTACAGGGGGTCTAAGTGAAAAACTGTTTTTT. Its translation is CASRITGGLSEKLFF. The rearrangement links TRBV2 to TRBJ1-4, with 8 positions matching TRBD1. Germline trimming cut 6 bases from V and 7 bases from J; bases unmatched to any gene: 10. CDR3 size: 15 residues. The germline V gene encodes CDR1 SNHLY and CDR2 FYNNEI. The full variable domain, completed using reference TRBV2 and TRBJ1-4, is EPEVTQTPSHQVTQMGQEVILRCVPISNHLYFYWYRQILGQKVEFLVSFYNNEISEKSEIFDDQFSVERPDGSNFTLKIRSTKLEDSAMYFCASRITGGLSEKLFFGSGTQLSVL.